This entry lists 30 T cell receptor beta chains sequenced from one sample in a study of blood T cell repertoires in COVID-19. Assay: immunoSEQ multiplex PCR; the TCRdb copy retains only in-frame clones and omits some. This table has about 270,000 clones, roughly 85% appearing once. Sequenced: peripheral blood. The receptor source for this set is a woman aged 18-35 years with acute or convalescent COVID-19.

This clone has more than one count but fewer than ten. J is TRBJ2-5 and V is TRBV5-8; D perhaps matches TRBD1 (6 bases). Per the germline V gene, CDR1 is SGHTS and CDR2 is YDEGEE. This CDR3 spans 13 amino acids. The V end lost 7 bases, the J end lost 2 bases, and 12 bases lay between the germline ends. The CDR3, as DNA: TGTGCCAGCGGCCGGGACATTCAAGAGACCCAGTACTTC. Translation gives CASGRDIQETQYF.

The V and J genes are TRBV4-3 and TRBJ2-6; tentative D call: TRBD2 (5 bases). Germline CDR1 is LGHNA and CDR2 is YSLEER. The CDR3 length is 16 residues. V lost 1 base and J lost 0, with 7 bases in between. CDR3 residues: CASSQGRYSGANVLTF. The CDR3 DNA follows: TGCGCCAGCAGCCAAGGGAGGTACTCTGGGGCCAACGTCCTGACTTTC.

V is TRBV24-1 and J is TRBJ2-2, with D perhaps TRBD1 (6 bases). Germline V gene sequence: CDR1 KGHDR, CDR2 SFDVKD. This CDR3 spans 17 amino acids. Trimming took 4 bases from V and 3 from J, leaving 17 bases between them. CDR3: CATSDPAGAQYTGELFF. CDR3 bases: TGTGCCACCAGTGACCCGGCAGGGGCCCAATACACCGGGGAGCTGTTTTTT.

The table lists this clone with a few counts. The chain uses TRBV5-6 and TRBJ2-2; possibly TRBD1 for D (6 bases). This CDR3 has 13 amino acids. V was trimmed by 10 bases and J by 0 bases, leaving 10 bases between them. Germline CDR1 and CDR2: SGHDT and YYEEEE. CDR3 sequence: CACGQSNTGELFF. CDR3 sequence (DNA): TGTGCCTGCGGACAGTCGAACACCGGGGAGCTGTTTTTT.

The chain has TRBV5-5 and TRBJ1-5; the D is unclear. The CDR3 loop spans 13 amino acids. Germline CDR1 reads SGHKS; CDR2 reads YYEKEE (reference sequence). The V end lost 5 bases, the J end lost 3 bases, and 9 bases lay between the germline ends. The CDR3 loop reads CASSGRDNQPQHF. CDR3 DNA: TGTGCCAGCAGTGGTCGGGACAATCAGCCCCAGCATTTT.

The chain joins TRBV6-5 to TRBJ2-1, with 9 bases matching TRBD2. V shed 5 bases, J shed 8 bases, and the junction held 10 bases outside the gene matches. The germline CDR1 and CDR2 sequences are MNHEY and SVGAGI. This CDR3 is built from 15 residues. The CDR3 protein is CASSQRLAVKDEQFF. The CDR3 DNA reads TGTGCCAGCAGTCAAAGACTAGCGGTGAAGGATGAGCAGTTCTTC.

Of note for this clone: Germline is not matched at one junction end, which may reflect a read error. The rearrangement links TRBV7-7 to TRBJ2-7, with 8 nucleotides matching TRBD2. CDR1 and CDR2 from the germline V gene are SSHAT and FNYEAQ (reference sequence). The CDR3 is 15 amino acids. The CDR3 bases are TGTGCTAGCAGCTTAGCGCCCGGGGGGGTCTACGAGCAGTACTTC. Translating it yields CASSLAPGGVYEQYF. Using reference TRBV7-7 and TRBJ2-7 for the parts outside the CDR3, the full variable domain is GAGVSQSPRYKVTKRGQDVTLRCDPISSHATLYWYQQALGQGPEFLTYFNYEAQPDKSGLPSDRFSAERPEGSISTLTIQRTEQRDSAMYRCASSLAPGGVYEQYFGPGTRLTVT.

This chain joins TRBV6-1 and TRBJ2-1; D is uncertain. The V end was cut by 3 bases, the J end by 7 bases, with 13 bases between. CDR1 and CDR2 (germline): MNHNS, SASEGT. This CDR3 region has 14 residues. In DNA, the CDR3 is TGTGCCAGCAGTGACGTTAATGGCCTTAATGAGCAGTTCTTC. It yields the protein CASSDVNGLNEQFF.

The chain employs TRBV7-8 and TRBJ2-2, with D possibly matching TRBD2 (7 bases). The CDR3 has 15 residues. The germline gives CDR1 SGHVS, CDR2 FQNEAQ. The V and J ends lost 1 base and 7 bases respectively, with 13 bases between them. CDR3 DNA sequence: TGTGCCAGCAGCTTAGTCCGGGGGGCCAGCGGGGAGCTGTTTTTT. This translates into CASSLVRGASGELFF.

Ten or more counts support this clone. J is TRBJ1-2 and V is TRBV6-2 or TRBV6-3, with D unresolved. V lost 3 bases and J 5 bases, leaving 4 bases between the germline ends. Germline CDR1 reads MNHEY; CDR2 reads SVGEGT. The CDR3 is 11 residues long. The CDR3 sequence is CASSYLYGYTF. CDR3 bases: TGTGCCAGCAGTTATTTATATGGCTACACCTTC.

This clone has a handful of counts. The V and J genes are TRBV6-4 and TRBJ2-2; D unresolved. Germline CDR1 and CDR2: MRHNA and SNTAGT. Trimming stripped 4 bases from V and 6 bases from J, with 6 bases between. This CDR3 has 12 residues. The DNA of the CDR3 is TGTGCCAGCAGTGGTCCATCCGGGGAGCTGTTTTTT. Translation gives CASSGPSGELFF.

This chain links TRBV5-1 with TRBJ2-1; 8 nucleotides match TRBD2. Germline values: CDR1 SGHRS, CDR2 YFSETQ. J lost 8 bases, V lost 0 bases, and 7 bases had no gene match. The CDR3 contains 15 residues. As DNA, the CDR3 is TGCGCCAGCAGCTTGGCGGGAGGGCCGTGGGATGAGCAGTTCTTC. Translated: CASSLAGGPWDEQFF.

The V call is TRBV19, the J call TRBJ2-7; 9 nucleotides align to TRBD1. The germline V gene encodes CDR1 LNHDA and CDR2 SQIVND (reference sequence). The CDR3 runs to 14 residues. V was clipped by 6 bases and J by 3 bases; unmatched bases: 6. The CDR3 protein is CASRSGTGSYEQYF. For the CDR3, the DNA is TGTGCCAGTAGATCCGGGACAGGGAGCTACGAGCAGTACTTC.

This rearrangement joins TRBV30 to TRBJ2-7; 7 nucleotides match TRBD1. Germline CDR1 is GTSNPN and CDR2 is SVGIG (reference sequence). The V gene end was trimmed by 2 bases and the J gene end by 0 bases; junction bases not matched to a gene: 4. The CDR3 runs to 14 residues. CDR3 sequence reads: CAWSKRTGSYEQYF. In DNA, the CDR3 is TGTGCCTGGAGTAAACGGACAGGCTCCTACGAGCAGTACTTC.

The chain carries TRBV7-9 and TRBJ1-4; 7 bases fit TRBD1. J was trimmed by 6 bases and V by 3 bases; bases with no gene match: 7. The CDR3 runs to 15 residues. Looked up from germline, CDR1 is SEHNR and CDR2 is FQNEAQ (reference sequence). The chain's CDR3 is CASSLPRGSYEKLFF. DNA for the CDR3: TGTGCCAGCAGCTTGCCCAGGGGGAGTTATGAAAAACTGTTTTTT.

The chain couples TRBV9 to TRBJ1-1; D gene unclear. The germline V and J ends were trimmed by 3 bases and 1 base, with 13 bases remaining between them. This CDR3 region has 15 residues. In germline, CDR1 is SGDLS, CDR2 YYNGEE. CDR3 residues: CASSAIIQQNTEAFF. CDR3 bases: TGTGCCAGCAGCGCTATTATACAGCAGAACACTGAAGCTTTCTTT.

The CDR3 coding sequence is TGTGCCAGCAGCTTAGCCAGGGGGTTGCGGGGCTACACCTTC. Residues: CASSLARGLRGYTF. The V gene is TRBV7-2, the J gene TRBJ1-2, with 7 bases identical to TRBD1. The junction had 6 bases not matched to a gene; V was cut back by 0 bases and J by 8 bases. Looked up from germline, CDR1 is SGHTA and CDR2 is FQGNSA. The CDR3 spans 14 residues.

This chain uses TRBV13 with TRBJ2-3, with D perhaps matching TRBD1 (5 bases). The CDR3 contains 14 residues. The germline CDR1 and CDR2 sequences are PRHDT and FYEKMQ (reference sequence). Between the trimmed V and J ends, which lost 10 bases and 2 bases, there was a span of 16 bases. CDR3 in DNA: TGTGCCACCCAACGTGCAGGGAACACAGATACGCAGTATTTT. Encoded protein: CATQRAGNTDTQYF. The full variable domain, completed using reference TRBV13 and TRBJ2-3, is AAGVIQSPRHLIKEKRETATLKCYPIPRHDTVYWYQQGPGQDPQFLISFYEKMQSDKGSIPDRFSAQQFSDYHSELNMSSLELGDSALYFCATQRAGNTDTQYFGPGTRLTVL.

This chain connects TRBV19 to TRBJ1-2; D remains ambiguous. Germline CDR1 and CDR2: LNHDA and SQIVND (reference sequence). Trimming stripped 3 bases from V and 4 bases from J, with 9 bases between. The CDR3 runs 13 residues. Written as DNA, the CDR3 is TGTGCCAGTAGTATGGTGGCTGCCTATGGCTACACCTTC. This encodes CASSMVAAYGYTF.

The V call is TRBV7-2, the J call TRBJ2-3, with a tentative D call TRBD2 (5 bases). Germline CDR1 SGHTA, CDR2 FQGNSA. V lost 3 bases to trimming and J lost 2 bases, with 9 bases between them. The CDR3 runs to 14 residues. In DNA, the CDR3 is TGTGCCAGCAGCTTCTGGGGAGCCACAGATACGCAGTATTTT. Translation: CASSFWGATDTQYF.

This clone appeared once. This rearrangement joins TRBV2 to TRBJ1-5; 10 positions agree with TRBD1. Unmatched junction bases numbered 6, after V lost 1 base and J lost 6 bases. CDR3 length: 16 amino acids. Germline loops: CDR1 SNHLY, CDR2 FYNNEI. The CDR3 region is CASSEVGTGVSQPQHF. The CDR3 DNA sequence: TGTGCCAGCAGTGAAGTTGGGACAGGGGTTTCTCAGCCCCAGCATTTT.

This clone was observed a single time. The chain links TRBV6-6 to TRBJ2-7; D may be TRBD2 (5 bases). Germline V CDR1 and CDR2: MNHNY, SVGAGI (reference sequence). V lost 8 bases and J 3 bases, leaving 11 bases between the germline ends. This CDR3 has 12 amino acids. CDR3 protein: CASQTAGYEQYF. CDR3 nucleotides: TGTGCCAGCCAAACGGCGGGCTACGAGCAGTACTTC.

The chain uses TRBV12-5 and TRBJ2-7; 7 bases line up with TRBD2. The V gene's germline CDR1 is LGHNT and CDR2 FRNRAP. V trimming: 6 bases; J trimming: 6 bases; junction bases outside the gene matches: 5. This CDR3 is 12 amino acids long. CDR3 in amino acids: CASGKGGVEQYF. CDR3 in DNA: TGTGCTAGTGGCAAGGGAGGGGTCGAGCAGTACTTC.

The CDR3 is CASTKSGHEQYF. The CDR3 DNA sequence: TGTGCCAGCACCAAAAGCGGCCACGAGCAGTACTTC. The chain joins TRBV3-1 (or the pseudogene TRBV3-2) to TRBJ2-7; possibly TRBD2 for D (5 bases). Germline CDR1 reads LGHDT; CDR2 reads YNNKEL (reference sequence). Trimming removed 7 bases at V and 5 bases at J, with 12 bases between. The CDR3 is made up of 12 amino acids.

CDR3 DNA: TGTGCCAGTAGTCCCCGACAGGGGGTTGGCACTGAAGCTTTCTTT. Its protein is CASSPRQGVGTEAFF. V gene TRBV19 combines with J gene TRBJ1-1; 9 bases are a match to TRBD1. From germline, CDR1 is LNHDA and CDR2 SQIVND (reference sequence). The V and J ends lost 5 bases and 4 bases, in that order; junction bases with no gene match: 8. The CDR3 covers 15 residues.

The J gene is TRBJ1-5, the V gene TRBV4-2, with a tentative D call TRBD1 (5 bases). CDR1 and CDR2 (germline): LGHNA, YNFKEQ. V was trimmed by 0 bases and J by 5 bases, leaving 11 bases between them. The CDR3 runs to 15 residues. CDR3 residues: CASSQDSGSDQPQHF. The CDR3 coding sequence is TGTGCCAGCAGCCAAGATTCAGGGTCTGATCAGCCCCAGCATTTT.

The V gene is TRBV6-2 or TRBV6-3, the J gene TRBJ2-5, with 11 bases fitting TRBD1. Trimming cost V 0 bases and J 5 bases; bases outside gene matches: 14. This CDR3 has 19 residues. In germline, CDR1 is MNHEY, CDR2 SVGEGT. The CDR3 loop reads CASSYSTRPPGQGVETQYF. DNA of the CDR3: TGTGCCAGCAGTTACTCCACAAGGCCGCCGGGACAGGGGGTTGAGACCCAGTACTTC.

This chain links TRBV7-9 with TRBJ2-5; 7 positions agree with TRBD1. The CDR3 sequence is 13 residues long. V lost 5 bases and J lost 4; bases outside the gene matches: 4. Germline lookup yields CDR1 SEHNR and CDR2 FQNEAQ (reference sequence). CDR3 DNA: TGTGCCAGCAGCGCACAGGGGTTAGAGACCCAGTACTTC. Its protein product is CASSAQGLETQYF.

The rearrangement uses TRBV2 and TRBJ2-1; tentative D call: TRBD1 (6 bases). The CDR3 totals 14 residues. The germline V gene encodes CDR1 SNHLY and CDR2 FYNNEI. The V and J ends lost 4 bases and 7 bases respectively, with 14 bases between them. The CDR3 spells CASSVWGRRNEQFF. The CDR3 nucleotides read TGTGCCAGCAGTGTATGGGGGCGACGGAATGAGCAGTTCTTC. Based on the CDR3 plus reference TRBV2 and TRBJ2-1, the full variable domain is EPEVTQTPSHQVTQMGQEVILRCVPISNHLYFYWYRQILGQKVEFLVSFYNNEISEKSEIFDDQFSVERPDGSNFTLKIRSTKLEDSAMYFCASSVWGRRNEQFFGPGTRLTVL.

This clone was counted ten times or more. The CDR3 region is CASSEGRGLGYGYTF. The CDR3 nucleotides read TGTGCCAGCAGTGAAGGGAGAGGTTTAGGCTATGGCTACACCTTC. This chain links TRBV6-1 with TRBJ1-2; D not resolved. The V end lost 1 base, the J end lost 4 bases, and 13 bases lay between the germline ends. CDR3 length: 15 residues. Germline V gene lookup returns CDR1 MNHNS and CDR2 SASEGT.